This T cell receptor beta chain was sequenced in a study of beta chain features in type 1 diabetes. Study findings and constraints: Patients and controls would share equally any PCR tilt toward shorter templates.

The length of the CDR3 is 15 residues. After removal of 3 bases from V and 0 bases from J, the junction contained 4 bases not matched to a gene. The germline V gene has CDR1 SGHRS and CDR2 YFSETQ. The sequenced template was cDNA made from the entire isolated RNA. TCRdb keeps only in-frame clones here, not all; method: immunoSEQ multiplex PCR. Here the sample spans about 400,000 clones, roughly 12% being singletons. Only a few counts were recorded for this clone. Antigen: not known. The sequence derives from a man between 18 and 29 years old in good health. Sequenced sample: naive CD4+ T cells from blood. The genes are TRBV5-1 and TRBJ2-7, with 9 bases fitting TRBD2. The CDR3 loop reads CASSSGLAYSYEQYF. CDR3 sequence (DNA): TGCGCCAGCAGCTCGGGACTAGCCTACTCCTACGAGCAGTACTTC.